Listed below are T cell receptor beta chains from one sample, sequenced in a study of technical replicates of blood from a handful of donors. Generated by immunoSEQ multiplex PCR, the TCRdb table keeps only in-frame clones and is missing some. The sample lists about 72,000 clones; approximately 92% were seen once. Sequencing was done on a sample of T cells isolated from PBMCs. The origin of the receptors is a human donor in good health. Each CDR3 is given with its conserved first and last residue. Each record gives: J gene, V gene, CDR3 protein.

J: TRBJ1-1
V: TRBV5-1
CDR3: CASSLGGLRTEAFF

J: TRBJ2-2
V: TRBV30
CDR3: CAWSSGGELFF

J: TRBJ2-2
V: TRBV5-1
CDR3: CASSLDSGSRIGELFF

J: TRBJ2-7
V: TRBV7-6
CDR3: CASGTGGSYEQYF

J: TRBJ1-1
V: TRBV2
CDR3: CASLMNLAEAFF

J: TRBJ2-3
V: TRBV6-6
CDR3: CASSPTADTQYF

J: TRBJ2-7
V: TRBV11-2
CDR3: CASSLIQGVGEQYF

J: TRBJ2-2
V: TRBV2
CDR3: CASSAQGATGELFF

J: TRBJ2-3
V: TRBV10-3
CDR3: CAISKGLASTDTQYF

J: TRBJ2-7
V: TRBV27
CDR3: CASSLWADYEQYF

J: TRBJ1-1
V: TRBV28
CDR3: CASTDRVTEAFF

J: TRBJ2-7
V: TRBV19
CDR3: CASSFDRVTSYEQYF

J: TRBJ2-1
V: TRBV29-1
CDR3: CSVEAMAGGYEQFF

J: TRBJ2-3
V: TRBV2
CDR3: CASNSGHTDTQYF

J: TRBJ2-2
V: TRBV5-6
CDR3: CASSSPGQGHTGELFF

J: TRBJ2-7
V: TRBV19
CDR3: CASSHGAVAGAPYEQYF

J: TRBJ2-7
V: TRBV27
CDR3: CASSLAGFGEQYF

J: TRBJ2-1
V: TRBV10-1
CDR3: CASSDVGEANNEQFF

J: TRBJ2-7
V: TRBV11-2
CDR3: CASSFREGYEQYF

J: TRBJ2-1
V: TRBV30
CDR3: CAWSPGGRSSYNEQFF

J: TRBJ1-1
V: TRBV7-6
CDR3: CASSSNRGTEAFF

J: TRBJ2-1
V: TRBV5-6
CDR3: CASSLGTGVYEQFF

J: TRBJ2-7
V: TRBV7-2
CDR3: CASSLSGTVGYEQYF

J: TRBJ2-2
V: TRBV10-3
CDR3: CAMNSDRELTGELFF

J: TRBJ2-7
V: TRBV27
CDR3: CASSPFRDRAHEQYF

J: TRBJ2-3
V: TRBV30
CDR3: CAWSGLAGPDTQYF

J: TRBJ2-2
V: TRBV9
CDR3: CASSPPFGGRAGELFF

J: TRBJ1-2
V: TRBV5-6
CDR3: CASSTIRVRGYTF

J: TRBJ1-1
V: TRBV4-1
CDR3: CASSQEQGAIAEAFF

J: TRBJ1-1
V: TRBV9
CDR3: CASRGFGGTEAFF

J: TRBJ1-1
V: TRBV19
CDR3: CASSPPVNTEAFF

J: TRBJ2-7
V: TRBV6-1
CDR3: CASSEQGVGYEQYF

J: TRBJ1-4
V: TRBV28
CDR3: CASSLGRAATNEKLFF

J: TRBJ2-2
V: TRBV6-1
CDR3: CASILRTGYTGELFF

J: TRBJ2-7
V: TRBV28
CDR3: CASRVRGGEQYF

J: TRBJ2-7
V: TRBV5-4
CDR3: CASSLELTYEQYF

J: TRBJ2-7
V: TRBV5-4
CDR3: CASSPEAGLGEGQYF

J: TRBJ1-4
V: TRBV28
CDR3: CASQTQGESEKLFF

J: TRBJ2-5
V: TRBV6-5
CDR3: CASSYVRGHGETQYF

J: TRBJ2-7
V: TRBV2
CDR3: CASSGWTSGGSYEQYF

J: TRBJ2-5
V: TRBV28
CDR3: CASSLWGRQETQYF

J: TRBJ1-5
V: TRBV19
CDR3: CASMAAGRGSNQPQHF

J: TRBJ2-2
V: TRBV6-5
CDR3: CASSFQGKAGELFF

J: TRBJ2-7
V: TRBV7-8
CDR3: CASSLLAGGYEQYF

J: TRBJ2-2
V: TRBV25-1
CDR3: CASSDLDRNTGELFF

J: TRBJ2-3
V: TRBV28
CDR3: CASSLGIPGGYTQYF

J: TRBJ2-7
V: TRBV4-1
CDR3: CASSPTSGRAYEQYF

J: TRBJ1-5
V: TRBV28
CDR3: CASSFPSGQPQHF

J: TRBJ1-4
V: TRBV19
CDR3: CASRSPGILEEKLFF

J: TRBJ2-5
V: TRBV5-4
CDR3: CASSRTSGGSYETQYF